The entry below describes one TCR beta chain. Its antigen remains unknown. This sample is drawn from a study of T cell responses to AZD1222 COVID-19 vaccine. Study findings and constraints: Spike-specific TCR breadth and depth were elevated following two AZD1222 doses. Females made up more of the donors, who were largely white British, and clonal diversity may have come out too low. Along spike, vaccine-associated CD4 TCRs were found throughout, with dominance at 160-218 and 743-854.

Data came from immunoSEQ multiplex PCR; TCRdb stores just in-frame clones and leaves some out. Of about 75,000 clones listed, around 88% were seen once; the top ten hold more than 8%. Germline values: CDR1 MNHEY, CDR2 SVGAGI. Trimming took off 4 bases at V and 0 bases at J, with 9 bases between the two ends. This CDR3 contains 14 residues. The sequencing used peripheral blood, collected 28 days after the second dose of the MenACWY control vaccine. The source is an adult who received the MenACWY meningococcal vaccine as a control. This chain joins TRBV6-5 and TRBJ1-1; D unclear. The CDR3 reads CASSSRALNTEAFF. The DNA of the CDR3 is TGTGCCAGCAGTTCCCGGGCCCTGAACACTGAAGCTTTCTTT.